The 11 T cell receptor beta chains reported below all come from one sample, sequenced in a study of radiotherapy plus CTLA-4 blockade in lung cancer. The table came from immunoSEQ multiplex PCR; TCRdb's copy has only in-frame clones and leaves some out. The data show about 84,000 clones, 60% to 80% seen once. Specimen: peripheral blood, collected from a patient treated with radiotherapy plus ipilimumab. All receptors come from a human donor with non-small cell lung cancer that progressed on radiotherapy plus ipilimumab.

Details on this clone: At one end, the junction sequence differs from germline, possibly due to a read error. The chain combines TRBV28 with TRBJ2-5; no clear D gene. CDR3 length: 12 residues. Germline V gives CDR1 MDHEN, CDR2 SYDVKM. In nucleotides, the CDR3 is TGTGCCGGCAGTCCCCTTGTAGAGACCCAGTACTTC. This encodes CAGSPLVETQYF.

The CDR3 sequence is CAWSKEVRNTIYF. DNA for the CDR3: TGTGCCTGGAGTAAGGAGGTTAGAAACACCATATATTTT. V and J are TRBV30 and TRBJ1-3; D ambiguous. The CDR3 extends over 13 amino acids. Trimming shortened V by 2 bases and J by 5 bases, and 10 bases separated the two germline ends. Germline CDR1 and CDR2: GTSNPN and SVGIG (reference sequence).

The chain employs TRBV7-9 and TRBJ1-2; possibly TRBD1 for D (5 bases). Looked up from germline, CDR1 is SEHNR and CDR2 is FQNEAQ (reference sequence). Trimming took off 3 bases at V and 0 bases at J, with 14 bases between the two ends. There are 16 residues in the CDR3. The CDR3 bases are TGTGCCAGCAGCTTGGGGGGTGGTCAAGCTAACTATGGCTACACCTTC. This sequence encodes CASSLGGGQANYGYTF.

In regard to this clone: A junction boundary mismatches the germline segment, possibly from a read error. The chain links TRBV7-7 to TRBJ2-3; D is uncertain. The CDR3 extends over 13 amino acids. Germline V lookup: CDR1 SSHAT, CDR2 FNYEAQ (reference sequence). The CDR3: CASSLGYADTQYF. The CDR3, as DNA: TGTGCTAGCAGCTTAGGCTACGCAGATACGCAGTATTTT.

The chain uses TRBV11-2 and TRBJ1-1; perhaps TRBD1 as D (5 bases). Looked up from germline, CDR1 is SGHAT and CDR2 is FQNNGV. The CDR3 covers 14 residues. Deletions cut 2 bases from V and 4 bases from J, with 11 bases between. CDR3 DNA: TGTGCCAGCAGCTTAATCGGGGGGGGCACTGAAGCTTTCTTT. Its translation: CASSLIGGGTEAFF.

The rearrangement links TRBV7-2 to TRBJ1-1; a possible D gene is TRBD1 (5 bases). There are 14 residues in the CDR3. Trimming left V 2 bases short and J 1 base short, with 8 bases between. Germline CDR1 is SGHTA and CDR2 is FQGNSA. CDR3 residues: CASSLRTGNTEAFF. CDR3 bases: TGTGCCAGCAGCTTAAGAACAGGGAACACTGAAGCTTTCTTT.

The rearrangement links TRBV28 to TRBJ1-1; D not resolved. The V gene's germline CDR1 is MDHEN and CDR2 SYDVKM. This CDR3 region has 13 residues. V was pared by 3 bases and J by 4 bases, with 9 bases between. The CDR3 reads CASSLGSVTEAFF. CDR3 in DNA: TGTGCCAGCAGTTTGGGGTCCGTCACTGAAGCTTTCTTT.

The chain carries TRBV7-9 and TRBJ2-3; D assignment may be TRBD1 or TRBD2 (6 bases each). This CDR3 contains 15 residues. Trimming pared 1 base from V and 10 bases from J, leaving 18 bases between. Germline V gives CDR1 SEHNR, CDR2 FQNEAQ (reference sequence). DNA of the CDR3: TGTGCCAGCAGCTTAGTGGGGGGCTATACAGGATCGCAGTATTTT. Protein: CASSLVGGYTGSQYF.

The chain employs TRBV28 and TRBJ2-7, with D tentatively TRBD1 or TRBD2 (5 bases each). V dropped 4 bases and J dropped 5 bases, with 12 bases sitting between them. This CDR3 comprises 13 residues. CDR1 and CDR2 (germline): MDHEN, SYDVKM. The CDR3 DNA reads as TGTGCCAGCAGTTCCCAGGGAGTCCACGAGCAGTACTTC. It is translated as CASSSQGVHEQYF.

The rearrangement uses TRBV27 and TRBJ1-3; D possibly corresponds to TRBD1 (6 bases). Between the trimmed V and J ends, which lost 8 bases and 0 bases, there was a span of 14 bases. The CDR3 is made up of 15 amino acids. Germline V lookup: CDR1 MNHEY, CDR2 SMNVEV (reference sequence). CDR3 nucleotides: TGTGCCAGCCGGTTGCAGGGGAGCTCTGGAAACACCATATATTTT. The encoded protein is CASRLQGSSGNTIYF.

This clone was counted a few times. The chain joins TRBV28 to TRBJ2-7; TRBD1 matches at 11 bases. V gave up 4 bases and J gave up 9 bases; unmatched junction bases: 14. This CDR3 spans 16 amino acids. The germline V gene encodes CDR1 MDHEN and CDR2 SYDVKM. The CDR3 here is CASSSGQGAFTRRQYF. The DNA for the CDR3 is TGTGCCAGCAGTTCCGGACAGGGGGCTTTTACAAGGAGGCAGTACTTC.